The sequence of this T cell receptor (beta chain) was determined in a study of T-cell memory formation after mild COVID-19. Whole-study context: In these data, TCR clusters were largely donor specific.

Germline-derived CDR1 and CDR2 are SGHDN and FVKESK. The CDR3 extends over 15 amino acids. V shed 1 base and J 4 bases; nucleotides not matched to a gene: 6. After 5'RACE with constant-segment primers, TCR alpha and TCR beta cDNA libraries carrying sample barcodes and UMIs were obtained. In TCRdb, the 5' RACE reads were re-called with MiXCR into one record per CDR3 protein. The sample yields some 450,000 distinct CDR3 sequences, 15% to 20% seen once. In this sample, this clonotype turned up a few times. What it recognizes is unknown. Study results and caveats: The study detected some responding clones in pre-infection memory, suggesting cross-reactive memory joined. Contracting CD4+ clones lay largely in CM and EM, with CD8+ ones residing in EMRA.

Sequencing used PBMCs or a T cell subset sorted from them (not recorded which). The chain links TRBV14 to TRBJ2-7, with 8 nucleotides matching TRBD1. The sequence derives from a man younger than 30 who had mild COVID-19 (a few samples of this study predate the infection). Cell type and time point are not known. Here the CDR3 DNA reads TGTGCCAGCAGCCAAGGGTCAGGGGGCACGTACGAGCAGTACGTC. Translated, it gives CASSQGSGGTYEQYV.